This entry is about one TCR beta chain. The template for TCR beta VDJ and CDR3 sequence profiling was genomic DNA. One entry per CDR3 protein results from TCRdb running MiXCR on the reads. The top ten clones hold around 1.1% of a sample with some 220,000 distinct CDR3 sequences, approximately 35% of them seen once. The data are from a study of CD8+CD57+ T cells in acquired aplastic anemia. Study as a whole: The mean DNA yield obtained from sorted CD4+ and CD8+ cells came to roughly 3.4 ug. Where healthy donors were concerned, CD4+ cells averaged roughly 11 million reads.

Trimming cost V 2 bases and J 0 bases, with 11 bases left between them. Germline loops: CDR1 SNHLY, CDR2 FYNNEI. This CDR3 comprises 15 residues. The chain joins TRBV2 to TRBJ2-7, with D possibly TRBD1 on 6 matching bases. The origin of this receptor is a human donor in good health, serving as a control. Sequences were obtained from sorted CD4+, CD8+, or CD8+CD57+ T cells (not recorded which) from PBMCs. The CDR3 spells CASSEPAGVSYEQYF. CDR3 coding DNA: TGTGCCAGCAGTGAACCGGCAGGGGTCTCCTACGAGCAGTACTTC.